This entry lists 10 T cell receptor beta chains sequenced from one sample in a study of cytomegalovirus exposure and HLA in healthy donors (dated by TCRdb to 2016 to 2017). Library generation was performed with the immunoSEQ multiplex PCR assay. The multiplex PCR relied on a mix of 60 forward primers for TCR Vbeta segments and 13 reverse primers for TCR Jbeta segments. The immuneACCESS repertoire file appears here via TCRdb, limited to in-frame rearrangements. These files lack a portion of the clones; in checked studies, under half of the deficit traces to unresolved V genes, and the cause of the others is not known. Here the sample has some 130,000 clones; approximately 81% occur a single time. The ten largest clones add up to approximately 7% of the sample. Material for sequencing was PBMCs. These receptors originate from a male donor in good health and CMV-seronegative.

The chain combines TRBV6-1 with TRBJ2-5, with no clear D. The germline gives CDR1 MNHNS, CDR2 SASEGT. CDR3 length: 13 residues. Trimming took off 5 bases at V and 10 bases at J, with 17 bases between the two ends. For the CDR3, the DNA is TGTGCCAGCAGTCACTCGTCGGTTTCGAACCAGTACTTC. The encoded protein is CASSHSSVSNQYF.

The chain carries TRBV14 and TRBJ2-1; a possible D gene is TRBD1 (6 bases). Trimming left V 4 bases short and J 0 bases short, with 10 bases between. Germline CDR1 is SGHDN and CDR2 is FVKESK. The CDR3 sequence is 15 residues long. The CDR3 protein is CASSLTGTSYNEQFF. As DNA, the CDR3 is TGTGCCAGCAGCCTGACAGGCACCTCCTACAATGAGCAGTTCTTC.

The rearrangement uses TRBV6-5 and TRBJ2-7; 9 bases fit TRBD1. Per germline, CDR1 MNHEY and CDR2 SVGAGI. There are 13 residues in the CDR3. Trimming cost V 6 bases and J 5 bases; bases outside gene matches: 5. In nucleotides, the CDR3 is TGTGCCAGCAGCGGACAGGGGAGGAACGAGCAGTACTTC. It encodes CASSGQGRNEQYF.

The genes are TRBV7-2 and TRBJ1-1; tentatively, D is TRBD1 (5 bases). The CDR3 has 15 residues. Germline assignment: CDR1 SGHTA and CDR2 FQGNSA. V was clipped by 0 bases and J by 12 bases, with 20 bases between them. CDR3 in DNA: TGTGCCAGCAGCTTAGCGGGAGGGGTGGGGGGGAGGTCTTTCTTT. Translation gives CASSLAGGVGGRSFF.

The V and J genes are TRBV7-9 and TRBJ1-4; 9 bases are a match to TRBD1. This CDR3 contains 16 residues. J gave up 6 bases and V 5 bases, and 10 bases lay outside the gene matches. CDR1 and CDR2 (germline): SEHNR, FQNEAQ (reference sequence). CDR3: CASSPVRGQGYEKLFF. CDR3 nucleotide sequence: TGTGCCAGCAGCCCCGTCAGGGGACAGGGATATGAAAAACTGTTTTTT.

The rearrangement links TRBV6-1 to TRBJ2-7, with TRBD1 as a possible D gene (6 bases). Germline V gene lookup returns CDR1 MNHNS and CDR2 SASEGT. V lost 7 bases, J lost 0 bases, and 13 bases lay in between. The CDR3 consists of 14 residues. CDR3 bases: TGTGCCAGCACCCGGACAGTTAGCTCCTACGAGCAGTACTTC. It translates to CASTRTVSSYEQYF.

This chain joins TRBV7-9 and TRBJ1-1, with D possibly matching TRBD1 (5 bases). Trimming pared 5 bases from V and 5 bases from J, leaving 9 bases between. The CDR3 covers 12 residues. The germline CDR1 and CDR2 sequences are SEHNR and FQNEAQ (reference sequence). The DNA for the CDR3 is TGTGCCAGCAGCCGGGGGGTGACTGAAGCTTTCTTT. It translates to CASSRGVTEAFF.

This clone was detected once. The chain recombines TRBV6-6 with TRBJ1-5, with D perhaps matching TRBD1 (6 bases). The V end was cut by 6 bases, the J end by 3 bases, with 15 bases between. The CDR3 loop spans 15 amino acids. From germline, CDR1 is MNHNY and CDR2 SVGAGI (reference sequence). The chain's CDR3 is CASSRQGRANQPQHF. CDR3 DNA sequence: TGTGCCAGCAGCCGGCAGGGGAGGGCCAATCAGCCCCAGCATTTT.

The rearrangement uses TRBV5-4 and TRBJ2-2; D is unresolved. This CDR3 is 14 amino acids long. Trimming cost V 6 bases and J 6 bases, with 15 bases left between them. CDR1 and CDR2 from the germline V gene are SGHNT and YYREEE (reference sequence). DNA of the CDR3: TGTGCCAGCACCAGGTATTCCACCGCCGGGGAGCTGTTTTTT. Translating gives CASTRYSTAGELFF.

This clone has more than one count but fewer than ten. The rearrangement joins TRBV21-1 to TRBJ1-1. TRBV21-1 counts as a pseudogene. The CDR3 has 17 residues. CDR3 in DNA: TGTGCCAGCAGACGACAGCGGGGACATCACCGGTGGACTGAAGCTTTCTTT. Its protein product is CASRRQRGHHRWTEAFF.